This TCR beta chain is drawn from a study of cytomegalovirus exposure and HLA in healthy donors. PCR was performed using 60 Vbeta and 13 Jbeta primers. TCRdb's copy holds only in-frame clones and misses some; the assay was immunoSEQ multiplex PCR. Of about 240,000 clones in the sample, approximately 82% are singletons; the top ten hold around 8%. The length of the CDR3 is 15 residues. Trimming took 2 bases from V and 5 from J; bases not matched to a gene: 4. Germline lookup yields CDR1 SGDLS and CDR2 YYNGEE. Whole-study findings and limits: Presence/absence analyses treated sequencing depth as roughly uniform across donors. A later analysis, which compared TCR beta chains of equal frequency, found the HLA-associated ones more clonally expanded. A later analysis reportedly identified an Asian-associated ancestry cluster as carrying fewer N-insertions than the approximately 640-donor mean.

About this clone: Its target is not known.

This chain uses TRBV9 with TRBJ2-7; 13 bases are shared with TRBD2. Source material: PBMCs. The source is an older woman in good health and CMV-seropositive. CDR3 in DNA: TGTGCCAGCAGCGTCGGGACTAGCGGGACCCACGAGCAGTACTTC. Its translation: CASSVGTSGTHEQYF.